This entry is about one T cell receptor beta chain. The investigators reverse transcribed all of the isolated RNA, so they sequenced expressed TCRB transcripts. Sequencing was performed with immunoSEQ multiplex PCR; in TCRdb, only in-frame clones are kept and a portion is missing. The sample includes under 450,000 clones, about 15% of them seen just once. The data originate from a study of beta chain features in type 1 diabetes. The CDR3 extends over 13 amino acids. Trimming left V 1 base short and J 1 base short, with 4 bases between. Germline CDR1 SGHAT, CDR2 FQNNGV. The receptor comes from a man aged 25 to 40 in good health. The sample was naive CD4+ T cells from blood. J is TRBJ2-5 and V is TRBV11-2; no clear D gene. The CDR3 DNA follows: TGTGCCAGCAGCTTAGGACCCCAAGAGACCCAGTACTTC. It translates to CASSLGPQETQYF.